Listed here are 27 T cell receptor beta chains from one sample, sequenced in a study of T cell repertoires in cytomegalovirus infection. Via MiXCR, TCRdb re-called the reads, giving one row per CDR3 protein. The sample has 200,000 or so distinct CDR3 sequences, 28% seen once; the top ten hold 31%. The sequencing input was PBMCs. The source is a human donor in good health (CMV status not recorded). Some clones in this sample may be carry-over from other donors' samples.

This clonotype was observed a handful of times. The chain combines TRBV15 with TRBJ2-2; D unresolved. Deletions cut 1 base from V and 1 base from J, with 7 bases between. CDR1 is LNHNV and CDR2 is YYDKDF in the germline V gene (reference sequence). The length of the CDR3 is 15 residues. The CDR3 protein is CATSRGAMNTGELFF. CDR3 nucleotides: TGTGCCACCAGCAGAGGGGCGATGAACACCGGGGAGCTGTTTTTT.

The table lists this clonotype with many counts. The rearrangement joins TRBV7-2 to TRBJ2-6; no clear D. The ends were cut back, 5 bases at V and 0 bases at J, with 11 bases in the middle. This CDR3 is 16 amino acids long. Per the germline V gene, CDR1 is SGHTA and CDR2 is FQGNSA. CDR3 amino acids: CASSHGSGSGANVLTF. In nucleotides, the CDR3 is TGTGCCAGCAGCCACGGTTCGGGCTCTGGGGCCAACGTCCTGACTTTC.

Comments on this clonotype: A much larger clone differs from this one at a single base, so this may be a read error. The V and J genes are TRBV7-2 and TRBJ1-2; tentative D call: TRBD1 (5 bases). CDR1 is SGHTA and CDR2 is FQGNSA in the germline V gene. The V gene lost 3 bases and the J gene lost 0 bases, with 8 bases spanning the gap. The CDR3 loop spans 14 amino acids. The CDR3: CASSFAGSNYGYTF. The CDR3 nucleotides are TGTGCCAGCAGCTTCGCAGGGTCTAACTATGGCTACACCTTC.

V is TRBV20-1 and J is TRBJ2-3; 7 nucleotides match TRBD1. Germline V gene data show CDR1 as DFQATT and CDR2 as SNEGSKA (reference sequence). Trimming removed 4 bases from V and 8 bases from J; junction bases left unmatched: 6. CDR3 length equals 12 residues. CDR3 protein: CSATLSGGTQYF. In DNA, the CDR3 is TGCAGTGCTACGTTATCAGGGGGTACGCAGTATTTT.

The chain combines TRBV10-3 with TRBJ1-1; 7 positions match TRBD1. Germline loops: CDR1 ENHRY, CDR2 SYGVKD. This CDR3 is built from 16 residues. J was trimmed by 1 base and V by 6 bases; bases with no gene match: 11. The chain's CDR3 is CAISARSGTANTEAFF. The CDR3 coding sequence is TGTGCCATCAGCGCACGTTCCGGGACAGCGAACACTGAAGCTTTCTTT.

This chain links TRBV6-2 or TRBV6-3 with TRBJ2-7; D unclear. Trimming removed 5 bases from V and 5 bases from J, with 7 bases in between. Germline V gene lookup returns CDR1 MNHEY and CDR2 SVGEGT. This CDR3 spans 11 amino acids. CDR3 region: CASSGPHEQYF. The CDR3 nucleotides read TGTGCCAGCAGTGGGCCCCACGAGCAGTACTTC.

This clonotype has ten or more counts. J is TRBJ2-5 and V is TRBV7-2, with TRBD2 identical over 9 bases. The CDR3 runs 15 residues. CDR1 SGHTA and CDR2 FQGNSA come from the germline V gene. V shed 2 bases, J shed 3 bases, and the junction held 4 bases outside the gene matches. The CDR3 here is CASSLRRGGKETQYF. DNA for the CDR3: TGTGCCAGCAGCTTAAGGCGGGGGGGCAAAGAGACCCAGTACTTC.

The J gene is TRBJ1-1, the V gene TRBV7-2; 7 bases are a match to TRBD1. V lost 6 bases to trimming and J lost 7 bases; unmatched junction nucleotides: 8. Looked up from germline, CDR1 is SGHTA and CDR2 is FQGNSA. The length of the CDR3 is 13 residues. Here the CDR3 reads CASRPGGGDEAFF. In DNA form, the CDR3 reads TGTGCCAGCAGGCCCGGAGGGGGCGATGAAGCTTTCTTT.

This clonotype turned up a few times. This sequence joins TRBV19 and TRBJ1-4, with D unresolved. Trimming stripped 4 bases from V and 7 bases from J, with 13 bases between. CDR1 LNHDA and CDR2 SQIVND come from the germline V gene (reference sequence). This CDR3 is built from 14 residues. CDR3 in amino acids: CASSKGSSAEKLFF. Written as DNA, the CDR3 is TGTGCCAGTAGTAAGGGCAGTTCAGCTGAAAAACTGTTTTTT.

This rearrangement joins TRBV6-1 to TRBJ1-5, with TRBD1 matching 10 bases. CDR1 MNHNS and CDR2 SASEGT come from the germline V gene. V dropped 6 bases and J dropped 5; count of bases not matched to a gene: 4. This CDR3 region has 14 residues. The CDR3 loop reads CASSVGQGDQPQHF. In nucleotides, the CDR3 is TGTGCCAGCAGCGTTGGACAGGGGGATCAGCCCCAGCATTTT.

This clonotype came up a few times. The chain joins TRBV6-2 or TRBV6-3 to TRBJ1-1; TRBD1 aligns across 7 bases. The CDR3 is 13 amino acids. The J segment lost 4 bases and the V segment lost 6 bases, leaving 5 bases of the junction unmatched. CDR1 MNHEY and CDR2 SVGEGT come from the germline V gene. In nucleotides, the CDR3 is TGTGCCAGCAGGCCAGGGGGGTTCACTGAAGCTTTCTTT. Amino acid sequence: CASRPGGFTEAFF.

The rearrangement links TRBV28 to TRBJ2-4; 12 bases are shared with TRBD1. Germline CDR1 is MDHEN and CDR2 is SYDVKM. Losses at the gene ends were 6 bases for V and 6 bases for J; bases not matched to a gene: 6. The CDR3 contains 15 residues. CDR3 sequence reads: CASSPGQGARNIQYF. As DNA, the CDR3 is TGTGCCAGCAGCCCGGGACAGGGGGCGAGAAACATTCAGTACTTC. Full variable domain (missing parts from reference TRBV28 and TRBJ2-4): DVKVTQSSRYLVKRTGEKVFLECVQDMDHENMFWYRQDPGLGLRLIYFSYDVKMKEKGDIPEGYSVSREKKERFSLILESASTNQTSMYLCASSPGQGARNIQYFGAGTRLSVL.

This clonotype was picked up many times. V is TRBV7-9 and J is TRBJ2-3; no firm D call. Germline V gene sequence: CDR1 SEHNR, CDR2 FQNEAQ (reference sequence). Trimming took 1 base from V and 0 from J, leaving 8 bases between them. The CDR3 has 15 residues. In nucleotides, the CDR3 is TGTGCCAGCAGCTTAGTTACAGCTAGCACAGATACGCAGTATTTT. It encodes CASSLVTASTDTQYF.

The table lists this clonotype with a few counts. The chain has TRBV5-1 and TRBJ2-3, with TRBD1 matching 7 bases. This CDR3 region has 14 residues. Germline CDR1 SGHRS, CDR2 YFSETQ. V lost 5 bases, J lost 2 bases, and 5 bases stayed unmatched. The CDR3 is CASRGTANTDTQYF. The DNA of the CDR3 is TGCGCCAGCAGGGGGACAGCGAACACAGATACGCAGTATTTT.

The sample holds many counts of this clonotype. The rearrangement joins TRBV7-2 to TRBJ1-2; D is undetermined. V lost 2 bases to trimming and J lost 1 base, with 17 bases between them. The length of the CDR3 is 17 residues. The germline V gene encodes CDR1 SGHTA and CDR2 FQGNSA. This CDR3 is CASSLTVTQGSNYGYTF. The CDR3, as DNA: TGTGCCAGCAGCTTAACAGTCACACAAGGAAGTAACTATGGCTACACCTTC.

V is TRBV9 and J is TRBJ2-7, with D possibly being TRBD1 or TRBD2 (7 bases each). Germline values: CDR1 SGDLS, CDR2 YYNGEE. The V end lost 4 bases, the J end lost 7 bases, and 18 bases lay between the germline ends. The CDR3 is 14 amino acids. Here the CDR3 reads CASSPQTGRGEQYF. The CDR3 bases are TGTGCCAGCAGCCCCCAGACAGGGCGGGGGGAGCAGTACTTC.

This clonotype was recorded a few times. The chain combines TRBV11-3 with TRBJ2-3, with D unclear. Germline CDR1 and CDR2: SGHNT and YENEEA. V gave up 5 bases and J gave up 2 bases, with 8 bases separating them. The CDR3 extends over 13 amino acids. The CDR3 sequence: CASSPDNTDTQYF. The CDR3, as DNA: TGTGCCAGCAGCCCCGATAACACAGATACGCAGTATTTT.

This clonotype was seen a handful of times. The chain joins TRBV12-3 or TRBV12-4 to TRBJ2-1; TRBD2 is a possible D gene (6 bases). CDR3 length: 13 amino acids. The ends were cut back, 5 bases at V and 8 bases at J, with 13 bases in the middle. CDR3 sequence (DNA): TGTGCCAGCAGTCAAGGCGGGGCCTATGAGCAGTTCTTC. Its translation is CASSQGGAYEQFF.

This chain connects TRBV7-8 to TRBJ1-5; tentative D call: TRBD1 (6 bases). This CDR3 has 18 residues. The germline CDR1 and CDR2 sequences are SGHVS and FQNEAQ. V was shortened by 0 bases and J by 0 bases, with 15 bases between the two germline ends. The CDR3 nucleotides read TGTGCCAGCAGCTTAGCGGGGGCAGCCAAATATAGCAATCAGCCCCAGCATTTT. Translated, it gives CASSLAGAAKYSNQPQHF.

This clonotype was observed a few times. V gene TRBV7-2 combines with J gene TRBJ2-1; TRBD1 matches 7 bases. The CDR3 runs to 14 residues. Germline values: CDR1 SGHTA, CDR2 FQGNSA. V lost 3 bases and J lost 8; bases outside the gene matches: 7. The CDR3: CASSFRGGKYEQFF. CDR3 DNA: TGTGCCAGCAGCTTCCGAGGGGGCAAGTATGAGCAGTTCTTC.

The CDR3 region has the DNA TGCAGCGCCGGGAGGCCCTTAGGCTATGGCTACACCTTC. Translated, it gives CSAGRPLGYGYTF. V usage is TRBV29-1 and J usage is TRBJ1-2; D is undetermined. V was trimmed by 7 bases and J by 4 bases, leaving 16 bases between them. The CDR3 length is 13 residues. The germline gives CDR1 SQVTM, CDR2 ANQGSEA. Based on the CDR3 plus reference TRBV29-1 and TRBJ1-2, the full variable domain is SAVISQKPSRDICQRGTSLTIQCQVDSQVTMMFWYRQQPGQSLTLIATANQGSEATYESGFVIDKFPISRPNLTFSTLTVSNMSPEDSSIYLCSAGRPLGYGYTFGSGTRLTVV.

This clonotype was detected many times. The CDR3 nucleotides read TGTGCCAGCAACCCTAGTAGATCTAGCACAGATACGCAGTATTTT. Its protein is CASNPSRSSTDTQYF. This rearrangement joins TRBV7-2 to TRBJ2-3, with D unresolved. Per germline, CDR1 SGHTA and CDR2 FQGNSA. Trimming took off 7 bases at V and 0 bases at J, with 14 bases between the two ends. The CDR3 is made up of 15 amino acids.

Only a few counts were recorded for this clonotype. J is TRBJ2-1 and V is TRBV5-1; 8 nucleotides match TRBD2. Germline V CDR1 and CDR2: SGHRS, YFSETQ. The CDR3 runs 14 residues. With V trimmed by 6 bases and J by 4 bases, 6 bases remained unmatched. The CDR3 coding sequence is TGCGCCAGCACCGCGGGGGGAGGTTACAATGAGCAGTTCTTC. This translates into CASTAGGGYNEQFF.

The rearrangement uses TRBV20-1 and TRBJ1-1; D is undetermined. Germline V gene sequence: CDR1 DFQATT, CDR2 SNEGSKA (reference sequence). This CDR3 comprises 15 residues. Trimming took 8 bases from V and 0 from J, leaving 19 bases between them. Here the CDR3 DNA reads TGCAGTTGTTCAAGTGCCTTCCCGATGAACACTGAAGCTTTCTTT. Protein: CSCSSAFPMNTEAFF.

This sequence joins TRBV7-9 and TRBJ2-1, with D possibly being TRBD1 (5 bases). Germline CDR1 reads SEHNR; CDR2 reads FQNEAQ (reference sequence). The CDR3 has 16 residues. V lost 1 base, J lost 5 bases, and 15 bases lay in between. This CDR3 is CASSLEVGWGHNEQFF. The CDR3 DNA is TGTGCCAGCAGCTTAGAGGTGGGGTGGGGCCACAATGAGCAGTTCTTC.

The chain is built from TRBV6-5 and TRBJ2-6; D uncertain. The CDR3 length is 14 residues. In germline, CDR1 is MNHEY, CDR2 SVGAGI. V lost 5 bases, J lost 2 bases, and 7 bases lay in between. The CDR3 bases are TGTGCCAGCAGTGCCGGGCCTGGGGCCAACGTCCTGACTTTC. Translating it yields CASSAGPGANVLTF.

This clonotype has just a few counts. The chain recombines TRBV2 with TRBJ1-6; TRBD1 matches 7 bases. Germline assignment: CDR1 SNHLY and CDR2 FYNNEI. V dropped 6 bases and J dropped 6; count of bases not matched to a gene: 2. This CDR3 region has 13 residues. The DNA for the CDR3 is TGTGCCAGCAGAGGACAGGTTAATTCACCCCTCCACTTT. This sequence encodes CASRGQVNSPLHF.